Listed here are 3 T cell receptor beta chains from one sample, sequenced in a study of T cells in Graves' hyperthyroidism and ophthalmopathy. RNA transcripts yielded amplified TCR beta CDR3 regions. An initial round of RT-PCR targeting the TCR CDR3 relied on the HTBI primer set. TCRdb re-analysed the multiplex PCR reads in MiXCR, keeping a single row per CDR3 protein. The sample records hundreds of thousands of distinct CDR3 sequences, 15% to 19% being singletons. The source material was blood. Source of these receptors: a woman between 18 and 29 years old with Graves' hyperthyroidism.

This clonotype was picked up many times. This sequence joins TRBV7-9 and TRBJ2-6; unclear D gene. Trimming took 3 bases from V and 2 from J, leaving 8 bases between them. The CDR3 has 15 residues. The germline gives CDR1 SEHNR, CDR2 FQNEAQ (reference sequence). As DNA, the CDR3 is TGTGCCAGCAGCTTTCTCCCGCCTGGGGCCAACGTCCTGACTTTC. As protein: CASSFLPPGANVLTF.

V is TRBV20-1 and J is TRBJ2-5, with 7 bases matching TRBD1. The CDR3 extends over 15 amino acids. J gave up 1 base and V 2 bases, and 7 bases lay outside the gene matches. Looked up from germline, CDR1 is DFQATT and CDR2 is SNEGSKA (reference sequence). The CDR3 nucleotides read TGCAGTGCTAGATTCTCAGGACAGGTCCAAGAGACCCAGTACTTC. Protein: CSARFSGQVQETQYF.

A single count supports this clonotype. A much larger clone lies one base from this, so it may be a read error. The rearrangement uses TRBV20-1 and TRBJ2-5, with 7 bases identical to TRBD1. Germline assignment: CDR1 DFQATT and CDR2 SNEGSKA (reference sequence). The CDR3 contains 12 residues. DNA of the CDR3: TGCAGTGTTGAGGGACAGTCGCAGACCCTGTACTTC. Translation: CSVEGQSQTLYF.